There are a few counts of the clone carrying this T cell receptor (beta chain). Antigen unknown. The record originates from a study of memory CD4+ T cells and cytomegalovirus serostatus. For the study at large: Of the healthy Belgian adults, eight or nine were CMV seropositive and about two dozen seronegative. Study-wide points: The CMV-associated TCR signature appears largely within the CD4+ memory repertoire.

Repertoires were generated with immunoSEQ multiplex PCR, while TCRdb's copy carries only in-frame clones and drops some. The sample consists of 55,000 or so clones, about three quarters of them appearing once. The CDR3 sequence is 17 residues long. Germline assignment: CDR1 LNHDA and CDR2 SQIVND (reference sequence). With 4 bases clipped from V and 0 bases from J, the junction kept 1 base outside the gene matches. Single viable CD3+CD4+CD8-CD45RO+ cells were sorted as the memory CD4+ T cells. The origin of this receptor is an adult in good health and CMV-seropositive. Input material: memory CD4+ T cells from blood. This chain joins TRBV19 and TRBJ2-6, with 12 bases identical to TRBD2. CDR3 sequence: CASSTSGGGSGANVLTF. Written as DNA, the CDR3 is TGTGCCAGTAGTACTAGCGGGGGGGGCTCTGGGGCCAACGTCCTGACTTTC.